This T cell receptor beta chain was found in a study of cytomegalovirus exposure and HLA in healthy donors. Turning to the study itself: Approximately 200 million T cells yielded fewer than 120 million unique TCR beta sequences in earlier analysis. Study outcomes and limitations: Earlier analysis yielded a pattern in which most TCR beta V segments were productive about 87% or about 30% of the time.

The donors (healthy individuals) were bone marrow donors. This clone was seen a few times. Its cognate antigen is unknown. The germline gives CDR1 ENHRY, CDR2 SYGVKD. V was cut by 7 bases and J by 5 bases, with 11 bases left in between. This CDR3 region has 12 residues. In the PCR, 60 Vbeta and 13 Jbeta primers were used. Profiling relied on immunoSEQ multiplex PCR, and the TCRdb table lists in-frame clones only, not all of them. Of over 150,000 clones in the sample, 70% to 85% were seen once. V is TRBV10-3 and J is TRBJ1-1; the D gene is possibly TRBD1 (5 bases). The specimen sequenced was PBMCs. The clonotype was recovered from a woman in her 30s in good health and CMV-seropositive. CDR3 loop: CAINDGGTEAFF. The CDR3 bases are TGTGCCATCAACGACGGGGGGACTGAAGCTTTCTTT.